These T cell receptor beta chains were read from a single sample in a study of shared clonotypes between healthy human individuals. TCRdb's copy holds only in-frame clones and misses some; the assay was immunoSEQ multiplex PCR. The top ten clones hold less than 0.25% of a sample with roughly 810,000 clones, 90% to 98% of them seen once. Input material: naive CD8+ T cells sorted from blood. These receptors were obtained from a man between 25 and 39 years old in good health. Both conserved end residues are part of each CDR3. D genes are given only for firm matches. Expanded clones get a size class; other rows say once, few or many, or leave the size out.

v_call,clone_size,j_call,d_call,cdr3_length,cdr3_aa,cdr3_nt
TRBV6-4,-,TRBJ2-7,TRBD1,14,CASRNRDRGCEQYF,TGTGCCAGCAGGAACCGGGACAGGGGCTGCGAGCAGTACTTC
TRBV27,-,TRBJ1-4,-,16,CASRKWAIARAEKLFF,TGTGCCAGCAGGAAGTGGGCGATAGCCAGAGCTGAAAAACTGTTTTTT
TRBV10-1,few,TRBJ1-5,-,13,CASSEWIGQPQHF,TGCGCCAGCAGTGAGTGGATAGGTCAGCCCCAGCATTTT
TRBV5-1,-,TRBJ2-2,-,14,CASSLGPYTGELFF,TGCGCCAGCAGCTTAGGCCCTTACACCGGGGAGCTGTTTTTT
TRBV7-9,-,TRBJ2-2,-,11,CAGRKHRGAVF,TGTGCCGGCAGAAAACACCGGGGAGCTGTTTTT
TRBV4-3,-,TRBJ2-5,TRBD2,15,CASSMGLAGGETQYF,TGCGCCAGCAGCATGGGACTAGCGGGAGGAGAGACCCAGTACTTC
TRBV10-2,-,TRBJ2-5,-,13,CAVAEARQETQYF,TGCGCCGTGGCGGAGGCTAGGCAGGAGACCCAGTACTTC
TRBV19,-,TRBJ2-1,TRBD2,21,CASSIDLSGLAGVPFLWEQFF,TGTGCCAGTAGTATAGATCTATCGGGACTAGCGGGAGTCCCGTTTCTATGGGAGCAGTTCTTC
TRBV6-1,-,TRBJ1-3,-,14,CASSVSSSGNTIYF,TGTGCCAGCAGTGTATCGAGCTCTGGAAACACCATATATTTT
TRBV11-2,-,TRBJ2-7,-,15,CASSFFTGVAYEQYF,TGTGCCAGCAGCTTTTTTACAGGAGTTGCCTACGAGCAGTACTTC
TRBV4-1,-,TRBJ1-1,-,15,CASSQGASPNTEAFF,TGCGCCAGCAGCCAAGGGGCCAGTCCCAACACTGAAGCTTTCTTT
TRBV6-6,-,TRBJ2-5,-,13,CASGHGGSETQYF,TGTGCCAGCGGCCATGGAGGGAGTGAGACCCAGTACTTC
TRBV7-9,-,TRBJ2-1,-,16,CASSWRLSGANNEQFF,TGTGCCAGCAGCTGGCGTCTGTCGGGAGCGAACAATGAGCAGTTCTTC
TRBV15,once,TRBJ2-2,-,14,CATSNPAPTGELFF,TGTGCCACCAGCAACCCGGCACCGACCGGGGAGCTGTTTTTT
TRBV10-1,-,TRBJ2-1,-,16,CASSEGRPGIHNEQFF,TGCGCCAGCAGTGAAGGTAGGCCAGGGATCCACAATGAGCAGTTCTTC
TRBV15,-,TRBJ2-1,TRBD1,12,CATSRVGDRGLF,TGTGCCACCAGCAGAGTAGGGGACAGGGGCCTCTTC
TRBV6-6,-,TRBJ1-1,-,11,CASREGAEAFF,TGTGCCAGCAGGGAGGGAGCCGAAGCTTTCTTT
TRBV2,-,TRBJ1-1,-,13,CASPKVGAPEAFF,TGTGCCAGCCCAAAGGTTGGGGCACCTGAAGCTTTCTTT
TRBV11-2,-,TRBJ2-5,TRBD2,15,CASSLLAGGQETQYF,TGTGCCAGCAGCTTACTAGCGGGGGGCCAAGAGACCCAGTACTTC
TRBV28,-,TRBJ2-7,-,11,CASSFSYEQYF,TGTGCCAGCAGTTTTAGCTACGAGCAGTACTTC
TRBV7-9,-,TRBJ2-2,TRBD2,16,CASSSPGREGLGELFF,TGTGCCAGCAGCTCGCCCGGGCGGGAGGGCCTGGGGGAGCTGTTTTTT
TRBV27,-,TRBJ2-1,-,16,CASSLLRPHLVNEQFF,TGTGCCAGCTCCCTTTTGAGACCCCACCTTGTCAATGAGCAGTTCTTC
TRBV10-2,-,TRBJ2-7,-,13,CASSSGYTYEQYF,TGCGCCAGCAGTAGCGGTTACACCTACGAGCAGTACTTC
TRBV10-3,-,TRBJ2-1,TRBD2,20,CAISEGSGTSGRAIYNEQFF,TGTGCCATCAGTGAGGGTTCCGGGACTAGCGGGAGGGCCATTTACAATGAGCAGTTCTTC
TRBV27,-,TRBJ2-5,TRBD2,16,CASSLGFSGSGETQYF,TGTGCCAGCAGTTTAGGGTTTAGCGGGAGCGGAGAGACCCAGTACTTC
TRBV11-3,-,TRBJ2-1,TRBD1,15,CASSSSTGIYNEQFF,TGTGCCAGCAGCTCTTCGACAGGGATATACAATGAGCAGTTCTTC